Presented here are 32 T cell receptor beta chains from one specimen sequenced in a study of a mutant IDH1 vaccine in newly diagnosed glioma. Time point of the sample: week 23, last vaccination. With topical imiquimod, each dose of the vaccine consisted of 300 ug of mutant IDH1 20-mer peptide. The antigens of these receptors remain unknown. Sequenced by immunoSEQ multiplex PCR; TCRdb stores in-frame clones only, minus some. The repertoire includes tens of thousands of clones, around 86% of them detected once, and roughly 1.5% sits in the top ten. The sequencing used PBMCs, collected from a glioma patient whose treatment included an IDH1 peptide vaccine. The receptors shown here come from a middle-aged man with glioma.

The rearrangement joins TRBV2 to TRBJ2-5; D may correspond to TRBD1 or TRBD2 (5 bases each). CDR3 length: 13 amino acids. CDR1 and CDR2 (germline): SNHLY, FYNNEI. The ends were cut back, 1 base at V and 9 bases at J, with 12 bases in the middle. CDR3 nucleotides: TGTGCCAGCAGTGAAGAATCAGGGACCCCCCAGTACTTC. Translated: CASSEESGTPQYF.

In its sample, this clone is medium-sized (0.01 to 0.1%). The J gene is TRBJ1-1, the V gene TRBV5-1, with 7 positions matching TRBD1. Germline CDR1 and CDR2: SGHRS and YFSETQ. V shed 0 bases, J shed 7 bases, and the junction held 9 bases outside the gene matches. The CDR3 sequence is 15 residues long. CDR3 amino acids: CASSLAEQGIREAFF. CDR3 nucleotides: TGCGCCAGCAGCTTGGCCGAACAGGGGATACGTGAAGCTTTCTTT.

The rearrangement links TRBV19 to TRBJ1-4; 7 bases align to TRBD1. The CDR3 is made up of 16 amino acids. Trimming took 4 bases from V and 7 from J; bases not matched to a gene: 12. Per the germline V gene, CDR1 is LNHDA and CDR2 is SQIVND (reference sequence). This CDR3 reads CASSRSSTGRGEKLFF. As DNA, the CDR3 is TGTGCCAGTAGTAGATCCTCGACAGGGCGAGGTGAAAAACTGTTTTTT.

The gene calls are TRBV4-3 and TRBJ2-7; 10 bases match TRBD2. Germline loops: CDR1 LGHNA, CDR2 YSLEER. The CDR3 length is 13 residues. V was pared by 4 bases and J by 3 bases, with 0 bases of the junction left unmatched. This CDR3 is CASSLAGGYEQYF. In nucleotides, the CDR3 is TGCGCCAGCAGCCTAGCGGGAGGCTACGAGCAGTACTTC.

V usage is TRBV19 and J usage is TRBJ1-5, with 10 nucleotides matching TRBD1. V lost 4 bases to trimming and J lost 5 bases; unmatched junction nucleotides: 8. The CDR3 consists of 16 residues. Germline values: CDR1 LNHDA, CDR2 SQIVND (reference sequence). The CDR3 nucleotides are TGTGCCAGTAGTAGCCGACAGGGGGCTCGCGATCAGCCCCAGCATTTT. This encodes CASSSRQGARDQPQHF.

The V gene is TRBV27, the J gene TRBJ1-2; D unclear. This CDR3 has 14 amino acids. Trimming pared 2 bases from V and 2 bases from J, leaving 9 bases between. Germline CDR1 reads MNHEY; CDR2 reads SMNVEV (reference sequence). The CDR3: CASSLNQPNYGYTF. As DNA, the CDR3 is TGTGCCAGCAGTTTAAACCAGCCGAACTATGGCTACACCTTC.

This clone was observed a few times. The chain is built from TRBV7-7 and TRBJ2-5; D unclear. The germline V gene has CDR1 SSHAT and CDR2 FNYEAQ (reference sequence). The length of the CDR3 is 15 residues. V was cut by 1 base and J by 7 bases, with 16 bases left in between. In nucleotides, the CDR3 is TGTGCCAGCAGCTTAGATGTTCTGTCCAGTGGGACCCAGTACTTC. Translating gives CASSLDVLSSGTQYF.

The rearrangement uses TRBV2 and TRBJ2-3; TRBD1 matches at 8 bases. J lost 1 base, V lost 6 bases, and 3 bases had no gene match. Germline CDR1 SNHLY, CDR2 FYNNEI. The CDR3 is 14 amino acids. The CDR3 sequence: CASRWDRRTDTQYF. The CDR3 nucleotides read TGTGCCAGCAGATGGGACAGGCGCACAGATACGCAGTATTTT. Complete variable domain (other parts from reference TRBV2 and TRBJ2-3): EPEVTQTPSHQVTQMGQEVILRCVPISNHLYFYWYRQILGQKVEFLVSFYNNEISEKSEIFDDQFSVERPDGSNFTLKIRSTKLEDSAMYFCASRWDRRTDTQYFGPGTRLTVL.

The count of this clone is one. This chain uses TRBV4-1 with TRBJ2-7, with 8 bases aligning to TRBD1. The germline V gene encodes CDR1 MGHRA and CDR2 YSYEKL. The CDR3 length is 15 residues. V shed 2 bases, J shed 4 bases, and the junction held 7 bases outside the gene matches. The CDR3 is CASSQPGQGKYEQYF. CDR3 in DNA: TGCGCCAGCAGCCAACCTGGACAGGGTAAATACGAGCAGTACTTC.

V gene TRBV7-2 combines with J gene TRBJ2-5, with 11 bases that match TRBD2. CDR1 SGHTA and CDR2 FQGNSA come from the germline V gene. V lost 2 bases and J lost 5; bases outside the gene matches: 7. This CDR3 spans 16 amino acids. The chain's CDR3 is CASSLTSGSGAETQYF. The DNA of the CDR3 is TGTGCCAGCAGCTTAACTAGCGGGAGCGGAGCGGAGACCCAGTACTTC.

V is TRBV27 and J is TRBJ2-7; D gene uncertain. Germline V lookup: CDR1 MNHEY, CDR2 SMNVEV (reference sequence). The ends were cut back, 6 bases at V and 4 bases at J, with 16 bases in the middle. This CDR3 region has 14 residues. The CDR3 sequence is CASSHGPEHYEQYF. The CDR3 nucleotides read TGTGCCAGCAGCCACGGGCCGGAGCATTACGAGCAGTACTTC.

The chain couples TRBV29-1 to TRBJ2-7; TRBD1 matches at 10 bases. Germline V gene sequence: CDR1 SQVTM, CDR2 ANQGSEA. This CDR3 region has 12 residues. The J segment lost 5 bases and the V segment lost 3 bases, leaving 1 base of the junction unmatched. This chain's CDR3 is CSVEDRGNEQYF. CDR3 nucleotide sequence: TGCAGCGTTGAGGACAGGGGGAACGAGCAGTACTTC.

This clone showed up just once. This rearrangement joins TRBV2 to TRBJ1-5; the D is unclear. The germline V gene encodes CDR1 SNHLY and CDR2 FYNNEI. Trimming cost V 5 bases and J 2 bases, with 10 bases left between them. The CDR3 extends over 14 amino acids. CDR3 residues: CASSSDRGNQPQHF. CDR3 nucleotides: TGTGCCAGCAGTTCGGACCGGGGCAATCAGCCCCAGCATTTT.

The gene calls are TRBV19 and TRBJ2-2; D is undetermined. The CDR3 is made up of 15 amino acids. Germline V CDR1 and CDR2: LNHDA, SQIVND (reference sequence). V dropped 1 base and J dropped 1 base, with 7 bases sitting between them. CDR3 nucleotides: TGTGCCAGTAGTATAGGACCGTTGAACACCGGGGAGCTGTTTTTT. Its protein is CASSIGPLNTGELFF.

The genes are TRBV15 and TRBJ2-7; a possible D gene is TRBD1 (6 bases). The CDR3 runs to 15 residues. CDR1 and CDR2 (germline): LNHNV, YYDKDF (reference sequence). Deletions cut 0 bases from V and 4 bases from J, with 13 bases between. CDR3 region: CATSREGQGPYEQYF. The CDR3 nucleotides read TGTGCCACCAGCAGAGAAGGGCAGGGGCCATACGAGCAGTACTTC.

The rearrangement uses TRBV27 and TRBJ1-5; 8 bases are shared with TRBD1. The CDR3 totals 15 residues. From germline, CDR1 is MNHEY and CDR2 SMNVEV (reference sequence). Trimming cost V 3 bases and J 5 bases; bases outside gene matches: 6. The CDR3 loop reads CASSFSNRGDQPQHF. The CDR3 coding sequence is TGTGCCAGCAGTTTTTCCAACAGGGGGGATCAGCCCCAGCATTTT.

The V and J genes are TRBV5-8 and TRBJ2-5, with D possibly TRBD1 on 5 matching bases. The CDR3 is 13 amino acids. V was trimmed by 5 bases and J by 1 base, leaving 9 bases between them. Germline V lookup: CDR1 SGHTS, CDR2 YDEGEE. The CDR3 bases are TGTGCCAGCAGTCGACAGATCCAAGAGACCCAGTACTTC. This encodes CASSRQIQETQYF.

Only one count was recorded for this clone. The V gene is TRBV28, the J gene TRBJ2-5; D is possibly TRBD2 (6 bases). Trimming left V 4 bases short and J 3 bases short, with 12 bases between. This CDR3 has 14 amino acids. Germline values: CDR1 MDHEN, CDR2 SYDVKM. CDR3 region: CASSSGGKKETQYF. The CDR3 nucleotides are TGTGCCAGCAGTTCCGGGGGAAAGAAAGAGACCCAGTACTTC.

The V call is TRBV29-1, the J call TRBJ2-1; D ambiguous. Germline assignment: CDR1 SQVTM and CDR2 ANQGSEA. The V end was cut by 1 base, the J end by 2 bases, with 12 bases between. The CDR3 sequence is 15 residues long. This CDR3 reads CSVEGFQAPYNEQFF. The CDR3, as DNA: TGCAGCGTTGAAGGGTTTCAGGCCCCCTACAATGAGCAGTTCTTC.

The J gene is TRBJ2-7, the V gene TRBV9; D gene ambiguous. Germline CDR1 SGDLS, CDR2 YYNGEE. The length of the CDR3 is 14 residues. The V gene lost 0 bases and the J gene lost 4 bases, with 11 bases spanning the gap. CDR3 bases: TGTGCCAGCAGCGTAGTGGCTGGAACATACGAGCAGTACTTC. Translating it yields CASSVVAGTYEQYF.

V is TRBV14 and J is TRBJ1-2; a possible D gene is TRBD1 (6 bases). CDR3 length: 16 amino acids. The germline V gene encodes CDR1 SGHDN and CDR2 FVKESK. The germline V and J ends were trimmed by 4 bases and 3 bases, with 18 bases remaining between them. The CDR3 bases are TGTGCCAGCAGCCCGCGTGGCAGGGGCGTCGACTATGGCTACACCTTC. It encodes CASSPRGRGVDYGYTF. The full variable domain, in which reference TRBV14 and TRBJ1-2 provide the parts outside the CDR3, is EAGVTQFPSHSVIEKGQTVTLRCDPISGHDNLYWYRRVMGKEIKFLLHFVKESKQDESGMPNNRFLAERTGGTYSTLKVQPAELEDSGVYFCASSPRGRGVDYGYTFGSGTRLTVV.

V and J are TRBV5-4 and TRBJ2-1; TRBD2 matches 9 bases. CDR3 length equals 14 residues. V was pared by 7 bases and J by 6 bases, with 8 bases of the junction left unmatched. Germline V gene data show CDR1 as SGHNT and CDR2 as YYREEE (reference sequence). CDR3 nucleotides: TGTGCCAGCCGCGGAACTAGCGGGCCCAATGAGCAGTTCTTC. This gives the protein CASRGTSGPNEQFF.

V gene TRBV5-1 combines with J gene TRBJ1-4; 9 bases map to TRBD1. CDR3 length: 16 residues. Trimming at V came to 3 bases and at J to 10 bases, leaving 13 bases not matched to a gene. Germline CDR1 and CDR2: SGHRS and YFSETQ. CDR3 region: CASSYAQGQGLGKLFF. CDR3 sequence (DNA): TGCGCCAGCAGCTATGCCCAGGGACAGGGTTTAGGAAAACTGTTTTTT.

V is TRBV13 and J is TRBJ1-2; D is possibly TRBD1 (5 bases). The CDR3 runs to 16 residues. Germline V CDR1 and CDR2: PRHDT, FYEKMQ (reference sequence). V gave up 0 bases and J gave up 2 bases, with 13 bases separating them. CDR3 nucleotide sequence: TGTGCCAGCAGCTTAGGGAGGGGTCGGGGAAACTATGGCTACACCTTC. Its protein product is CASSLGRGRGNYGYTF. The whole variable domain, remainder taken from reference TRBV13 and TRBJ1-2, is AAGVIQSPRHLIKEKRETATLKCYPIPRHDTVYWYQQGPGQDPQFLISFYEKMQSDKGSIPDRFSAQQFSDYHSELNMSSLELGDSALYFCASSLGRGRGNYGYTFGSGTRLTVV.

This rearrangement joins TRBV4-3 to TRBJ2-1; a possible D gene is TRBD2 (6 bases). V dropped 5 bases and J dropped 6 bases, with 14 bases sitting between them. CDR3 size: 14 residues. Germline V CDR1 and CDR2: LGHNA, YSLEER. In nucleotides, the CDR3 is TGCGCCAGCAGCACGGGGGTGAAGCCCAATGAGCAGTTCTTC. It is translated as CASSTGVKPNEQFF.

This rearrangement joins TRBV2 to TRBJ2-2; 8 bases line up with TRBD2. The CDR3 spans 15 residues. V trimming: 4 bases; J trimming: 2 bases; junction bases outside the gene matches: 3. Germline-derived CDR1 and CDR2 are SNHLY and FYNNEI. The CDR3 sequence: CASSVLAGNTGELFF. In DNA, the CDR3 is TGTGCCAGCAGTGTATTAGCGGGAAACACCGGGGAGCTGTTTTTT.

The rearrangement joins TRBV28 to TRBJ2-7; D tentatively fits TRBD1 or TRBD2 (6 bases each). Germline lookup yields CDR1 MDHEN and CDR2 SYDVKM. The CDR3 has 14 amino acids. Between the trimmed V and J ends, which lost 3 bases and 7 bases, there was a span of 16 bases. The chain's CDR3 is CASSLGGRPWEQYF. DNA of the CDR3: TGTGCCAGCAGTTTGGGGGGCAGGCCATGGGAGCAGTACTTC.

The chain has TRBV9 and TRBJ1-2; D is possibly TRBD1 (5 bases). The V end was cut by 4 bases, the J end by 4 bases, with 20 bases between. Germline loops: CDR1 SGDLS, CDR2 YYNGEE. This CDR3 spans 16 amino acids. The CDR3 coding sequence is TGTGCCAGCAGCCCACGGGCGGGGGTTTTGGGCTATGGCTACACCTTC. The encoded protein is CASSPRAGVLGYGYTF. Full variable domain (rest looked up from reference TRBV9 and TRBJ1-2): DSGVTQTPKHLITATGQRVTLRCSPRSGDLSVYWYQQSLDQGLQFLIQYYNGEERAKGNILERFSAQQFPDLHSELNLSSLELGDSALYFCASSPRAGVLGYGYTFGSGTRLTVV.

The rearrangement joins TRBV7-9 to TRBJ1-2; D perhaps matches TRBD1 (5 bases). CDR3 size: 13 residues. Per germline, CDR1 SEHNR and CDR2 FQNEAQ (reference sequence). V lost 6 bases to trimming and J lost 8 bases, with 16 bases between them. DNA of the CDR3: TGTGCCAGCAGTCTTTCGTCGGGGGACGGCTACACCTTC. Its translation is CASSLSSGDGYTF.

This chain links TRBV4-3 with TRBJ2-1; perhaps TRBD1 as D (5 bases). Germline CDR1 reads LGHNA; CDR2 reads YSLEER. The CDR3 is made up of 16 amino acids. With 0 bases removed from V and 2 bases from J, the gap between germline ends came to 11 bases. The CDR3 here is CASSQDQGITYNEQFF. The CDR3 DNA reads TGCGCCAGCAGCCAAGATCAGGGAATTACCTACAATGAGCAGTTCTTC.

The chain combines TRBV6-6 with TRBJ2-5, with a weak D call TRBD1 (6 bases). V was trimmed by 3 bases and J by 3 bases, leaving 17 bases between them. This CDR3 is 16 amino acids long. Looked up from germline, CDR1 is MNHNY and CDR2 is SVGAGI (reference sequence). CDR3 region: CASSYLDRRPEETQYF. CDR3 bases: TGTGCCAGCAGTTATCTTGACAGGAGACCTGAAGAGACCCAGTACTTC.

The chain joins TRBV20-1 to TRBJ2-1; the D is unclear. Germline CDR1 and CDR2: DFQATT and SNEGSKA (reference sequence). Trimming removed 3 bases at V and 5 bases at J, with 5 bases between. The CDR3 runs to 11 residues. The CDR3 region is CSASNNNEQFF. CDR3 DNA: TGCAGTGCTAGTAACAACAATGAGCAGTTCTTC.